This T cell receptor (beta chain) was recovered during a study of blood T cell repertoires in COVID-19. The V gene lost 6 bases and the J gene lost 1 base, with 10 bases spanning the gap. Germline-derived CDR1 and CDR2 are SGDLS and YYNGEE. The CDR3 sequence is 13 residues long. The repertoire was sequenced with immunoSEQ multiplex PCR; TCRdb's copy has only in-frame clones and lacks some. The table includes approximately 150,000 clones, about 85% detected once. The sequence was obtained from a woman aged 40 to 50 who had been exposed to COVID-19. Sequences were obtained from PBMCs or T cells enriched from blood (not recorded which). This chain links TRBV9 with TRBJ1-1, with D hard to call. The CDR3 sequence: CASNERGNTEAFF. The CDR3 DNA reads TGTGCCAGCAATGAGCGGGGGAACACTGAAGCTTTCTTT.